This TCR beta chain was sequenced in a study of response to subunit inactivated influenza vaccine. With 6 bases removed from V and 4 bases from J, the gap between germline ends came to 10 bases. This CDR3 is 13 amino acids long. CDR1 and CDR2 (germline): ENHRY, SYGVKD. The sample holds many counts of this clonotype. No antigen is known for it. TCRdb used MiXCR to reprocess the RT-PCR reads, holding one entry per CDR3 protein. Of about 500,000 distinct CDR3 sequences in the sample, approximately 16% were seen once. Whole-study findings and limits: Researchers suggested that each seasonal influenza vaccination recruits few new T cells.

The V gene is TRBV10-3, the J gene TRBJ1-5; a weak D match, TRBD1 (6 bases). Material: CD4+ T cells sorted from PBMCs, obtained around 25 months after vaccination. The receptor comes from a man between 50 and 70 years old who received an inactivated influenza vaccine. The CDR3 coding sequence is TGTGCCATCAGGAGACAGGTAAATCAGCCCCAGCATTTT. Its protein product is CAIRRQVNQPQHF.